The source of this T cell receptor beta chain is a study of blood T cell repertoires in COVID-19 (dated by TCRdb to the early 2020s). Background on the whole study: Collaborator samples came from the United States, Italy and Spain and covered acute and convalescent phases of COVID-19. The prospective study material was composed of cDNA or gDNA derived from T cells, B-cell-depleted T cells, or PBMCs. The dataset comprised deeply sampled blood TCRbeta repertoires from subjects exposed to, actively infected with, or recovered from COVID-19. The repertoires were released in a freely available public database intended as a resource for research on the immune response to SARS-CoV-2. The samples were drawn from the first 160 participants of the ongoing ImmuneRACE study and from over a thousand subjects provided by 6 global collaborators. Sample metadata almost always included a de-identified subject ID, COVID-19 status, age in years and sex. HLA class I and class II types, where available, came from metadata supplied by the sample provider rather than from assay-based typing. Points the paper makes about the study in general: The quantity of clinical and demographic metadata differed by source and by participant and was supplied without curation.

From cysteine to phenylalanine, the CDR3 is 17 amino acids long. The entry retains the CDR3 DNA only, 51 bases that are in frame from base 1. Taken from the germline V gene, the CDR1 and CDR2 loops are KGHSH and LQKENI. V lost 2 bases and J lost 2 bases; the stretch between them is 18 bases long. TCRbeta CDR3 regions were amplified from genomic DNA by means of the immunoSEQ Assay, a bias-controlled multiplex PCR. The study's processing was this. The number of nucleated cells in each sample was estimated by amplification of reference gene primers within the assay. To quantify the absolute abundance of each unique TCRbeta CDR3 rearrangement, sequence reads were collapsed and filtered. For each sample, productive Simpson clonality was calculated by taking the square root of Simpson's diversity index across productive rearrangements. In its TCRdb copy, this immuneACCESS table keeps in-frame sequences only and misses some clones. Where compared with another copy, unresolved V genes explain less than half of these, and the others have no known cause. The D gene and trimming were derived from the DNA, and the V and J assignments and clone size from that table. The sample data list roughly 500,000 clones, and approximately 86% of these were observed just once. The top ten clonotypes cover around 8% of the sample.

Remarks on this clone: Its cognate antigen has yet to be identified. No base-level quality is on record; no much larger clone is a single base apart.

Participants in the prospective study were aged about 18 to 89 years, lived in 20 to 30 United States geographic areas, and enrolled through a virtual design. In the prospective study, cohorts were assigned on the basis of participant-reported clinical history obtained from a screening survey and a study questionnaire. For ImmuneRACE Cohort 3, a participant was defined as recovered based on two consecutive negative NP/OP PCR tests, clearance by a healthcare professional, or resolution of symptoms. Mobile phlebotomists in the prospective study collected whole blood, serum and a nasopharyngeal or oropharyngeal swab from every participant. Over a roughly two-month period, participants in the prospective study had the option of providing additional blood draws and questionnaires. Blood samples from the prospective study were shipped frozen or at room temperature prior to DNA extraction.

The clonotype comes from a woman in her fifties or sixties who had recovered from COVID-19. The V and J segments used are TRBV18 and TRBJ2-5, with a tentative D gene TRBD2 over 7 matching bases. The sequencing input was PBMCs or T cells enriched from blood (not recorded which). At the DNA level, the sequence is TGTGCCAGCTCACCAACCCACGGGGGGCGTAGGCAAGAGACCCAGTACTTC. This is translated as CASSPTHGGRRQETQYF.